Shown below are 4 T cell receptor beta chains from a single sample sequenced in a study of CD8 T cells in ankylosing spondylitis. TCRdb independently ran MiXCR on the 5' RACE reads; one entry per CDR3 protein. The sample has under 120,000 distinct CDR3 sequences, around 24% seen once; the top ten hold approximately 13%. Sequencing used synovial fluid, either unsorted or a sorted T cell fraction (not recorded which). The receptors stem from a male donor with ankylosing spondylitis.

In this sample, this clonotype turned up many times. The J gene is TRBJ2-5, the V gene TRBV14, with D unresolved. CDR3 length: 15 amino acids. The germline V and J ends were trimmed by 1 base and 3 bases, with 12 bases remaining between them. Germline V gene lookup returns CDR1 SGHDN and CDR2 FVKESK. The CDR3 nucleotides read TGTGCCAGCAGCCAAGCTTTGTCTGCAAAAGAGACCCAGTACTTC. Its protein product is CASSQALSAKETQYF.

This clonotype showed up just a few times. The rearrangement uses TRBV24-1 and TRBJ2-1; D remains ambiguous. The CDR3 is 13 amino acids. V was pared by 4 bases and J by 9 bases, with 12 bases between. Germline CDR1 and CDR2: KGHDR and SFDVKD. DNA for the CDR3: TGTGCCACCAGTGAGTCGTATAGTAGTGAGCAGTTCTTC. This translates into CATSESYSSEQFF.

This clonotype has more than one count but fewer than ten. The gene calls are TRBV4-2 and TRBJ2-2; D might be TRBD2 (6 bases). There are 16 residues in the CDR3. Germline CDR1 is LGHNA and CDR2 is YNFKEQ. Trimming took 2 bases from V and 0 from J, leaving 10 bases between them. This CDR3 reads CASSQLIAANTGELFF. DNA for the CDR3: TGTGCCAGCAGCCAACTTATAGCGGCGAACACCGGGGAGCTGTTTTTT.

DNA for the CDR3: TGCGCCAGCCGCGGCGGTGCGGGAGATTCCTACGAGCAGTACTTC. It codes for CASRGGAGDSYEQYF. This chain uses TRBV5-1 with TRBJ2-7; 7 bases are shared with TRBD2. V lost 7 bases to trimming and J lost 1 base; unmatched junction nucleotides: 11. Germline V gene sequence: CDR1 SGHRS, CDR2 YFSETQ. The CDR3 extends over 15 amino acids.